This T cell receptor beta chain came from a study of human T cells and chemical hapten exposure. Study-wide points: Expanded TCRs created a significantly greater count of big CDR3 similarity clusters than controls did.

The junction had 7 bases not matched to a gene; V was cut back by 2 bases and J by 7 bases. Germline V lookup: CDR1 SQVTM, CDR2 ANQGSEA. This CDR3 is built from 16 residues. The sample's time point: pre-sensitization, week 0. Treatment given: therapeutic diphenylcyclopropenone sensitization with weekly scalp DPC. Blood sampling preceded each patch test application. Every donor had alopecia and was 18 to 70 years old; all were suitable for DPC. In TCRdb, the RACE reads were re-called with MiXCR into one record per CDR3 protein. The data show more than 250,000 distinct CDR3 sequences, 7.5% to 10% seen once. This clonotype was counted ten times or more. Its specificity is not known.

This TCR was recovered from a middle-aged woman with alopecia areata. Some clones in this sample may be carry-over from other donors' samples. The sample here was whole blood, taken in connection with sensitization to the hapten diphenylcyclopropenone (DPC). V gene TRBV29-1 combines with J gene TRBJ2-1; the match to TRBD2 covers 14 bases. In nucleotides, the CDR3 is TGCAGCGTTGAATATCCGACTAGCGGGAGGGTAAATGAGCAGTTCTTC. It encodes CSVEYPTSGRVNEQFF.